Each of the 9 T cell receptor beta chains below was sequenced from the same sample in a study of blood T cell repertoires in COVID-19. Method: immunoSEQ multiplex PCR; TCRdb's copy keeps in-frame clones and lacks some. The sample holds approximately 280,000 clones, roughly 89% seen once. The sample comprised peripheral blood. Receptor source: a man aged 35 to 55 with acute or convalescent COVID-19.

The chain combines TRBV5-1 with TRBJ1-1; D gene ambiguous. The CDR3 totals 12 residues. V was trimmed by 8 bases and J by 1 base, leaving 9 bases between them. The germline V gene has CDR1 SGHRS and CDR2 YFSETQ. CDR3 region: CASMSGNTEAFF. CDR3 in DNA: TGCGCCAGTATGTCGGGGAACACTGAAGCTTTCTTT. The variable domain in full, with the rest retrieved from reference TRBV5-1 and TRBJ1-1, is KAGVTQTPRYLIKTRGQQVTLSCSPISGHRSVSWYQQTPGQGLQFLFEYFSETQRNKGNFPGRFSGRQFSNSRSEMNVSTLELGDSALYLCASMSGNTEAFFGQGTRLTVV.

This chain links TRBV4-1 with TRBJ2-2; 10 nucleotides align to TRBD2. CDR3 size: 17 residues. Germline V gene data show CDR1 as MGHRA and CDR2 as YSYEKL. The V segment lost 2 bases and the J segment 5 bases; nucleotides outside the gene matches: 8. The CDR3 DNA reads TGCGCCAGCAGCCAAATCTTAGCGGGGGGTCTTACCGGGGAGCTGTTTTTT. It yields the protein CASSQILAGGLTGELFF.

The chain joins TRBV30 to TRBJ2-2; possibly TRBD2 for D (7 bases). The CDR3 loop spans 14 amino acids. Germline V gives CDR1 GTSNPN, CDR2 SVGIG (reference sequence). The V gene lost 0 bases and the J gene lost 6 bases, with 11 bases spanning the gap. Here the CDR3 reads CAWSVRGASGELFF. DNA for the CDR3: TGTGCCTGGAGTGTTCGGGGGGCGTCCGGGGAGCTGTTTTTT.

V usage is TRBV5-6 and J usage is TRBJ2-1; 16 nucleotides match TRBD2. CDR1 and CDR2 (germline): SGHDT, YYEEEE. V gave up 6 bases and J gave up 7 bases; unmatched junction bases: 10. The CDR3 runs 17 residues. CDR3 amino acids: CASTAGLAGGPVNEQFF. In DNA, the CDR3 is TGTGCCAGCACCGCGGGACTAGCGGGGGGGCCGGTAAATGAGCAGTTCTTC.

A few counts support this clone. The rearrangement links TRBV19 to TRBJ2-2; D is unresolved. Germline-derived CDR1 and CDR2 are LNHDA and SQIVND (reference sequence). The V and J ends lost 7 bases and 7 bases respectively, with 13 bases between them. This CDR3 comprises 13 residues. For the CDR3, the DNA is TGTGCCAGTAAAACGCGGCCACACGGGGAGCTGTTTTTT. Translation: CASKTRPHGELFF.

The chain employs TRBV7-2 and TRBJ1-1, with TRBD1 matching 11 bases. The V segment lost 6 bases and the J segment 5 bases; nucleotides outside the gene matches: 8. The CDR3 has 15 amino acids. Germline assignment: CDR1 SGHTA and CDR2 FQGNSA. The CDR3 DNA sequence: TGTGCCAGCAGGCGGGACAGGGGGTTGGAGACTGAAGCTTTCTTT. Its translation: CASRRDRGLETEAFF.

The V and J genes are TRBV19 and TRBJ2-1; 7 nucleotides agree with TRBD2. In germline, CDR1 is LNHDA, CDR2 SQIVND (reference sequence). The CDR3 has 14 residues. The ends lost 4 bases at V and 5 bases at J; junction bases unmatched: 5. The CDR3 DNA follows: TGTGCCAGTAGTACCCCGGGACTAAACAATGAGCAGTTCTTC. It specifies CASSTPGLNNEQFF.

CDR3 bases: TGTGCCAGCAGGGGGACAGGGGGCGAACTTGGGACCCAGTACTTC. Its translation: CASRGTGGELGTQYF. The chain recombines TRBV6-5 with TRBJ2-5, with TRBD1 matching 12 bases. The CDR3 extends over 15 amino acids. Germline assignment: CDR1 MNHEY and CDR2 SVGAGI. The trim removed 6 bases at V and 7 bases at J, leaving 9 bases unmatched.

The gene calls are TRBV19 and TRBJ1-5; TRBD1 aligns across 8 bases. The CDR3 totals 17 residues. The J segment lost 4 bases and the V segment lost 2 bases, leaving 10 bases of the junction unmatched. The germline gives CDR1 LNHDA, CDR2 SQIVND (reference sequence). CDR3 amino acids: CASSILGGDRMNQPQHF. The CDR3 DNA follows: TGTGCCAGTAGTATATTGGGAGGGGACAGGATGAATCAGCCCCAGCATTTT.